The 32 T cell receptor beta chains below all came from one sample that was sequenced in a study of Graves' ophthalmopathy and Graves' hyperthyroidism. From RNA, the CDR3 regions of TCR beta chains were amplified and sequenced. The library came from an HTBI-primed first-round RT-PCR and a second-round multiplex PCR. Each CDR3 protein gets one entry after TCRdb re-called the multiplex PCR reads with MiXCR. The profile shows about 380,000 distinct CDR3 sequences, 15% of them singletons. Source material: peripheral blood. All receptors come from a woman aged 18-29 years with stable Graves' hyperthyroidism.

This clonotype was recorded many times. This rearrangement joins TRBV6-1 to TRBJ2-7; maybe TRBD2 (5 bases). Germline V lookup: CDR1 MNHNS, CDR2 SASEGT. The CDR3 extends over 15 amino acids. Trimming cost V 0 bases and J 3 bases, with 12 bases left between them. As DNA, the CDR3 is TGTGCCAGCAGTGAAGCTGTGGGAGAGTACTACGAGCAGTACTTC. Translated, it gives CASSEAVGEYYEQYF.

This clonotype occurred many times. The V gene is TRBV5-1, the J gene TRBJ1-2; D not resolved. From germline, CDR1 is SGHRS and CDR2 YFSETQ. Between the trimmed V and J ends, which lost 5 bases and 2 bases, there was a span of 10 bases. This CDR3 contains 13 residues. CDR3 sequence: CASRAEANYGYTF. The CDR3 DNA sequence: TGCGCCAGCAGGGCCGAGGCCAACTATGGCTACACCTTC. The full variable domain, its missing parts supplied by reference TRBV5-1 and TRBJ1-2, is KAGVTQTPRYLIKTRGQQVTLSCSPISGHRSVSWYQQTPGQGLQFLFEYFSETQRNKGNFPGRFSGRQFSNSRSEMNVSTLELGDSALYLCASRAEANYGYTFGSGTRLTVV.

Ten or more counts support this clonotype. V usage is TRBV27 and J usage is TRBJ1-2; no definite D call. This CDR3 spans 12 amino acids. Germline V gene data show CDR1 as MNHEY and CDR2 as SMNVEV (reference sequence). The V end was cut by 5 bases, the J end by 2 bases, with 6 bases between. The CDR3 spells CASSEDNYGYTF. As DNA, the CDR3 is TGTGCCAGCAGTGAAGACAACTATGGCTACACCTTC.

This clonotype occurred many times. The J gene is TRBJ2-7, the V gene TRBV6-1; D could derive from TRBD1 or TRBD2 (5 bases each). The CDR3 contains 17 residues. Germline CDR1 reads MNHNS; CDR2 reads SASEGT. V shed 7 bases and J shed 6 bases, with 28 bases lying between them. In DNA form, the CDR3 reads TGTGCCAGCAACCTTCGAGGGGTGGATTCAACCGACTCCGAGCAGTACTTC. Protein product: CASNLRGVDSTDSEQYF.

In its sample, this clonotype was seen many times. This chain uses TRBV20-1 with TRBJ1-5; 10 positions agree with TRBD1. The CDR3 spans 15 residues. Germline-derived CDR1 and CDR2 are DFQATT and SNEGSKA (reference sequence). The V and J ends lost 1 base and 7 bases, in that order; junction bases with no gene match: 7. The CDR3 sequence is CSARGGTGVQQPQHF. The CDR3 DNA reads TGCAGTGCTAGAGGTGGGACAGGGGTCCAACAGCCCCAGCATTTT.

The chain has TRBV12-3 or TRBV12-4 and TRBJ1-1; 9 bases are a match to TRBD1. The CDR3 runs to 14 residues. V lost 5 bases, J lost 6 bases, and 7 bases stayed unmatched. As DNA, the CDR3 is TGTGCCAGCAGTAAATGGACAGGGGACCCTGAAGCTTTCTTT. It yields the protein CASSKWTGDPEAFF.

In its sample, this clonotype was seen a few times. The rearrangement joins TRBV5-1 to TRBJ1-2, with 9 bases fitting TRBD1. Looked up from germline, CDR1 is SGHRS and CDR2 is YFSETQ. V lost 4 bases to trimming and J lost 5 bases; unmatched junction nucleotides: 6. This CDR3 has 14 amino acids. Here the CDR3 reads CASSPTGGNYGYTF. The CDR3 region has the DNA TGCGCCAGCAGCCCGACAGGGGGGAATTATGGCTACACCTTC.

This clonotype was counted ten times or more. The J gene is TRBJ1-1, the V gene TRBV12-5; D unresolved. The germline gives CDR1 LGHNT, CDR2 FRNRAP. CDR3 length equals 15 residues. Trimming took off 0 bases at V and 5 bases at J, with 13 bases between the two ends. The CDR3 sequence is CASGLVTLAGTEAFF. The CDR3 region has the DNA TGTGCTAGTGGTTTGGTAACCCTGGCGGGGACTGAAGCTTTCTTT.

At least ten counts were recorded for this clonotype. This chain uses TRBV6-2 or TRBV6-3 with TRBJ2-7, with no clear D. Germline lookup yields CDR1 MNHEY and CDR2 SVGEGT. The V end lost 8 bases, the J end lost 4 bases, and 18 bases lay between the germline ends. The CDR3 is 14 amino acids. The CDR3 DNA is TGTGCCAGCGTAGGAAGAAAAATCCATTACGAGCAGTACTTC. The encoded protein is CASVGRKIHYEQYF.

To note about this clonotype: One base away lies a much larger clone, so this may be a sequencing read error. The chain links TRBV6-5 to TRBJ2-7; 10 nucleotides match TRBD2. CDR1 and CDR2 (germline): MNHEY, SVGAGI. This CDR3 has 16 residues. J gave up 3 bases and V 2 bases, and 7 bases lay outside the gene matches. CDR3 amino acids: CASSYTIPSGSYEQYF. The CDR3 nucleotides are TGTGCCAGCAGTTACACAATTCCTAGCGGGAGCTACGAGCAGTACTTC.

In this sample, this clonotype turned up many times. The chain links TRBV10-1 to TRBJ2-7; 12 bases fit TRBD1. Trimming took 1 base from V and 5 from J; bases not matched to a gene: 6. The CDR3 length is 16 residues. Germline V gene sequence: CDR1 WNHNN, CDR2 SYGVQD (reference sequence). DNA of the CDR3: TGCGCCAGCAGTGAGTACGGGACAGGGGGCACGGACGAGCAGTACTTC. It yields the protein CASSEYGTGGTDEQYF.

This clonotype was counted at least ten times. The chain recombines TRBV27 with TRBJ2-2; D is possibly TRBD1 (5 bases). Germline lookup yields CDR1 MNHEY and CDR2 SMNVEV (reference sequence). The CDR3 is 14 residues long. V was clipped by 7 bases and J by 1 base, with 10 bases between them. CDR3 sequence reads: CASNRDRNTGELFF. CDR3 bases: TGTGCCAGCAACAGAGACAGGAACACCGGGGAGCTGTTTTTT.

This clonotype was counted many times. The V gene is TRBV2, the J gene TRBJ1-5; perhaps TRBD1 as D (5 bases). Germline-derived CDR1 and CDR2 are SNHLY and FYNNEI. Trimming cost V 7 bases and J 0 bases, with 16 bases left between them. CDR3 size: 16 residues. CDR3 bases: TGTGCCAGCACGAGTAATGGGGGGTATAGCAATCAGCCCCAGCATTTT. Amino acid sequence: CASTSNGGYSNQPQHF.

This clonotype was found a few times. The genes are TRBV10-3 and TRBJ2-2; D remains ambiguous. This CDR3 is built from 15 residues. Germline CDR1 reads ENHRY; CDR2 reads SYGVKD. V shed 2 bases and J shed 7 bases, with 14 bases lying between them. The CDR3 loop reads CAISEGAGFSGELFF. The CDR3 DNA sequence: TGTGCCATCAGTGAGGGAGCAGGCTTTAGCGGGGAGCTGTTTTTT.

The table lists this clonotype with many counts. The rearrangement uses TRBV14 and TRBJ1-1, with D maybe TRBD1 (5 bases). V lost 6 bases and J lost 5, with 16 bases in between. CDR3 size: 14 residues. The germline gives CDR1 SGHDN, CDR2 FVKESK. The CDR3 reads CASRTGGTMTEAFF. The CDR3 region has the DNA TGTGCCAGCAGGACGGGGGGAACTATGACTGAAGCTTTCTTT.

This clonotype was observed at least ten times. The chain couples TRBV13 to TRBJ1-6, with a tentative D call TRBD1 (6 bases). Germline lookup yields CDR1 PRHDT and CDR2 FYEKMQ (reference sequence). The CDR3 has 19 amino acids. V was clipped by 2 bases and J by 13 bases, with 30 bases between them. This CDR3 reads CASSLSRGQRQSLRFPLHF. The DNA for the CDR3 is TGTGCCAGCAGCTTAAGCCGAGGACAGAGACAGTCCTTAAGATTCCCCCTCCACTTT.

This clonotype was seen more than once but under ten times. The chain recombines TRBV30 with TRBJ1-2; unclear D gene. Trimming removed 4 bases from V and 0 bases from J, with 3 bases in between. The CDR3 loop spans 11 amino acids. Germline loops: CDR1 GTSNPN, CDR2 SVGIG (reference sequence). CDR3 protein: CAWTTNYGYTF. CDR3 nucleotides: TGTGCCTGGACCACTAACTATGGCTACACCTTC.

In this sample, this clonotype turned up many times. The rearrangement links TRBV11-2 to TRBJ2-5; the D gene could be TRBD1 or TRBD2 (6 bases each). With 2 bases removed from V and 5 bases from J, the gap between germline ends came to 15 bases. CDR3 length: 15 amino acids. Looked up from germline, CDR1 is SGHAT and CDR2 is FQNNGV. CDR3 DNA: TGTGCCAGCAGCTTACCGGACCGGGGGCGGGAGACCCAGTACTTC. This sequence encodes CASSLPDRGRETQYF.

This clonotype appeared many times. The rearrangement joins TRBV24-1 to TRBJ1-1, with D uncertain. Deletions cut 6 bases from V and 1 base from J, with 14 bases between. Germline V CDR1 and CDR2: KGHDR, SFDVKD. The CDR3 totals 15 residues. CDR3 region: CATSCYLAGNTEAFF. The DNA for the CDR3 is TGTGCCACCAGTTGCTACTTAGCCGGGAACACTGAAGCTTTCTTT.

This clonotype occurred many times. The chain joins TRBV27 to TRBJ1-2, with D possibly matching TRBD1 (6 bases). The V gene lost 0 bases and the J gene lost 8 bases, with 10 bases spanning the gap. CDR3 size: 13 residues. The germline V gene encodes CDR1 MNHEY and CDR2 SMNVEV (reference sequence). This CDR3 reads CASSLSAGEGYTF. CDR3 bases: TGTGCCAGCAGTTTATCGGCAGGGGAGGGCTACACCTTC.

This clonotype turned up a few times. This rearrangement joins TRBV18 to TRBJ1-1; D call uncertain. This CDR3 comprises 15 residues. V lost 3 bases and J lost 3, with 14 bases in between. From germline, CDR1 is KGHSH and CDR2 LQKENI. Here the CDR3 DNA reads TGTGCCAGCTCACCGTCGTCAATTCGAGACACTGAAGCTTTCTTT. Its protein is CASSPSSIRDTEAFF.

In its sample, this clonotype was seen many times. The chain recombines TRBV24-1 with TRBJ2-2; tentatively, D is TRBD1 or TRBD2 (5 bases each). The germline V gene has CDR1 KGHDR and CDR2 SFDVKD. This CDR3 contains 17 residues. With 5 bases removed from V and 5 bases from J, the gap between germline ends came to 20 bases. The CDR3 DNA sequence: TGTGCCACCAGTGTGAGGTCGGGGACGGACTCGACCGGGGAGCTGTTTTTT. It is translated as CATSVRSGTDSTGELFF.

This clonotype was observed at least ten times. This rearrangement joins TRBV27 to TRBJ2-7; 9 bases map to TRBD1. Losses at the gene ends were 4 bases for V and 0 bases for J; bases not matched to a gene: 10. CDR1 is MNHEY and CDR2 is SMNVEV in the germline V gene (reference sequence). There are 17 residues in the CDR3. The CDR3: CASSSNPRQGVSYEQYF. The CDR3 bases are TGTGCCAGCAGTTCCAACCCTAGACAGGGGGTCTCCTACGAGCAGTACTTC.

The rearrangement uses TRBV2 and TRBJ2-7; D not resolved. CDR1 and CDR2 from the germline V gene are SNHLY and FYNNEI. The CDR3 loop spans 17 amino acids. V was pared by 7 bases and J by 3 bases, with 25 bases between. The CDR3 nucleotides read TGTGCCAGCATCCAGACCCGCGGATGGGATCCCTACTACGAGCAGTACTTC. It codes for CASIQTRGWDPYYEQYF.

Points on this clonotype: One end of the junction does not line up with germline, which may come from a read error. The genes are TRBV7-8 and TRBJ2-7; D gene unclear. Germline CDR1 SGHVS, CDR2 FQNEAQ. The CDR3 totals 16 residues. CDR3 DNA: TGTGCCAGCAGCTTAGATGGTGGGGTTAGCTCCTGCGAGCAGTACTTC. It yields the protein CASSLDGGVSSCEQYF.

This clonotype was picked up many times. This chain uses TRBV24-1 with TRBJ2-2, with 7 bases that match TRBD1. This CDR3 has 15 residues. Trimming took 4 bases from V and 4 from J; bases not matched to a gene: 5. Germline V gene sequence: CDR1 KGHDR, CDR2 SFDVKD. The CDR3 spells CATSDRTGGTGELFF. Here the CDR3 DNA reads TGTGCCACCAGTGACAGGACAGGAGGCACCGGGGAGCTGTTTTTT.

This chain connects TRBV19 to TRBJ1-1; D gene uncertain. Germline values: CDR1 LNHDA, CDR2 SQIVND (reference sequence). This CDR3 is built from 14 residues. V lost 3 bases and J 3 bases, leaving 11 bases between the germline ends. The CDR3 coding sequence is TGTGCCAGTAGTATTTGGGGTCGGGACACTGAAGCTTTCTTT. Protein sequence: CASSIWGRDTEAFF.

Worth noting for this clonotype: This clone may be a read error of a much larger clone one base away. Given the absence of the conserved phenylalanine or tryptophan at the CDR3 end, a read error is likely. The chain has TRBV20-1 and TRBJ1-1, with D possibly TRBD1 on 6 matching bases. The germline V gene encodes CDR1 DFQATT and CDR2 SNEGSKA (reference sequence). V shed 6 bases and J shed 0 bases, with 20 bases lying between them. This CDR3 is 16 amino acids long. CDR3 sequence reads: CSAPGTPWEMNTEAFV. CDR3 nucleotides: TGCAGTGCCCCCGGGACACCATGGGAAATGAACACTGAAGCTTTCGTT.

This clonotype has at least ten counts. The chain combines TRBV7-9 with TRBJ1-2, with D unresolved. From germline, CDR1 is SEHNR and CDR2 FQNEAQ (reference sequence). Trimming cost V 3 bases and J 8 bases, with 22 bases left between them. The CDR3 runs 16 residues. CDR3 DNA: TGTGCCAGCAGCTTCCGTCCAAGGACGGCGGTCTGGGGCTACACCTTC. Translated, it gives CASSFRPRTAVWGYTF.

The CDR3 DNA reads TGTGCCAGCTCATATGACAGGGGGCTGGCCCCCTACGAGCAGTACTTC. Residues: CASSYDRGLAPYEQYF. The J gene is TRBJ2-7, the V gene TRBV18; the match to TRBD1 covers 10 bases. The CDR3 runs 16 residues. Germline V lookup: CDR1 KGHSH, CDR2 LQKENI. The V segment lost 5 bases and the J segment 2 bases; nucleotides outside the gene matches: 9.

The chain is built from TRBV11-2 and TRBJ2-7, with D perhaps matching TRBD1 (5 bases). Germline V gene lookup returns CDR1 SGHAT and CDR2 FQNNGV. The CDR3 covers 16 residues. V dropped 1 base and J dropped 7 bases, with 20 bases sitting between them. The DNA of the CDR3 is TGTGCCAGCAGCTTAGTTGGTTGGGGCCAGGCTGTGGAGCAGTACTTC. Translation: CASSLVGWGQAVEQYF.

The chain combines TRBV12-3 or TRBV12-4 with TRBJ1-2; 7 bases are a match to TRBD1. V shed 6 bases and J 3 bases; nucleotides not matched to a gene: 4. This CDR3 has 13 amino acids. The CDR3 region is CASSLGQHYGYTF. The CDR3 DNA is TGTGCCAGCAGCCTGGGACAGCACTATGGCTACACCTTC.